This T cell receptor beta chain was profiled in a study of blood T cells in healthy people across ages. The germline V gene has CDR1 MNHNS and CDR2 SASEGT. Deletions cut 6 bases from V and 1 base from J, with 11 bases between. The CDR3 covers 14 residues. Combining a sample-barcoded 5' primer with a J-beta primer mix, a second PCR ran for roughly 6 to 12 cycles. TCRdb reanalysed the 5' RACE reads using MiXCR and keeps one entry per CDR3 protein. The sample holds 630,000 or so distinct CDR3 sequences, about 30% seen once. The specimen sequenced was blood. The chain is built from TRBV6-1 and TRBJ2-3; maybe TRBD2 (5 bases). The TCR comes from a woman of 80 years or more in good health. For the CDR3, the DNA is TGTGCCAGCAGGGAGAGGGCGGGCACAGATACGCAGTATTTT. Residues: CASRERAGTDTQYF.